The 30 T cell receptor beta chains below were found in one sample sequenced in a study of T-cell reconstitution after alpha-beta-depleted transplantation in children. During its preparation, the TCRbeta library received unique molecular identifiers. TCRdb analysed the PCR reads with MiXCR anew, one entry per CDR3 protein. The table includes some 520,000 distinct CDR3 sequences, roughly 33% detected once. Sequenced here: PBMCs from the stem cell graft donor, sampled from the stem cell graft. These receptors were collected from a human donor who donated a stem cell graft to a child with aplastic anemia.

The chain links TRBV2 to TRBJ1-3; TRBD1 might be the D (5 bases). The CDR3 totals 15 residues. The V end lost 6 bases, the J end lost 6 bases, and 18 bases lay between the germline ends. Germline loops: CDR1 SNHLY, CDR2 FYNNEI. CDR3 loop: CASSELGGVANTIYF. As DNA, the CDR3 is TGTGCCAGCAGCGAGCTCGGGGGAGTAGCAAACACCATATATTTT.

J is TRBJ2-7 and V is TRBV29-1; no definite D call. Germline V gene data show CDR1 as SQVTM and CDR2 as ANQGSEA. V lost 4 bases to trimming and J lost 0 bases, with 22 bases between them. This CDR3 comprises 17 residues. CDR3 amino acids: CSVGLTNSGFNSYEQYF. The CDR3 nucleotides read TGCAGCGTTGGCCTAACTAACTCCGGGTTCAACTCCTACGAGCAGTACTTC.

V gene TRBV20-1 combines with J gene TRBJ2-7, with a weak D call TRBD1 (5 bases). Germline V gives CDR1 DFQATT, CDR2 SNEGSKA (reference sequence). The CDR3 length is 14 residues. The ends were cut back, 1 base at V and 6 bases at J, with 16 bases in the middle. The CDR3 spells CSARVAPGQGEQYF. The DNA of the CDR3 is TGCAGTGCTAGAGTGGCGCCAGGTCAGGGCGAGCAGTACTTC.

The chain carries TRBV5-1 and TRBJ2-1; a weak D match, TRBD2 (5 bases). Looked up from germline, CDR1 is SGHRS and CDR2 is YFSETQ. Between the trimmed V and J ends, which lost 2 bases and 3 bases, there was a span of 12 bases. The CDR3 consists of 15 residues. The CDR3 sequence: CASSLGRNRYNEQFF. The CDR3 nucleotides are TGCGCCAGCAGCTTAGGGAGAAATCGCTACAATGAGCAGTTCTTC.

The CDR3 sequence is CASSLADRVDTQYF. CDR3 coding DNA: TGTGCCAGCAGCTTAGCCGACAGGGTCGATACGCAGTATTTT. The rearrangement joins TRBV7-6 to TRBJ2-3; 7 bases line up with TRBD1. V lost 0 bases, J lost 6 bases, and 3 bases stayed unmatched. This CDR3 region has 14 residues. CDR1 and CDR2 from the germline V gene are SGHVS and FNYEAQ.

This sequence joins TRBV16 and TRBJ1-5; D is perhaps TRBD1 (5 bases). CDR3 length: 15 residues. The germline CDR1 and CDR2 sequences are KGHSY and FQNENV. V dropped 0 bases and J dropped 2 bases, with 8 bases sitting between them. CDR3: CASSQSGDGNQPQHF. CDR3 sequence (DNA): TGTGCCAGCAGCCAATCGGGGGATGGCAATCAGCCCCAGCATTTT.

V is TRBV12-3 or TRBV12-4 and J is TRBJ1-2; a weak D match, TRBD1 (5 bases). The V end lost 5 bases, the J end lost 8 bases, and 21 bases lay between the germline ends. The CDR3 extends over 15 amino acids. The CDR3, as DNA: TGTGCCAGCAGTCCCTCAGTGGGCACAGCAGGGGGCTACACCTTC. It codes for CASSPSVGTAGGYTF.

This clonotype was counted only a few times. The chain has TRBV30 and TRBJ2-2, with D uncertain. Germline CDR1 and CDR2: GTSNPN and SVGIG (reference sequence). V lost 0 bases and J 5 bases, leaving 7 bases between the germline ends. CDR3 length equals 13 residues. CDR3 coding DNA: TGTGCCTGGAGTGTACTTGGAACCGGGGAGCTGTTTTTT. The encoded protein is CAWSVLGTGELFF.

This clonotype showed up just a few times. The chain carries TRBV7-2 and TRBJ2-5; perhaps TRBD2 as D (6 bases). CDR3 length: 16 amino acids. V dropped 1 base and J dropped 4 bases, with 16 bases sitting between them. Germline V lookup: CDR1 SGHTA, CDR2 FQGNSA. This chain's CDR3 is CASSLVAGREGETQYF. CDR3 in DNA: TGTGCCAGCAGCTTAGTTGCCGGGCGGGAAGGAGAGACCCAGTACTTC.

This clonotype appeared a few times. The V and J genes are TRBV20-1 and TRBJ1-5, with D tentatively TRBD1 (5 bases). V lost 1 base and J lost 3, with 13 bases in between. Germline CDR1 and CDR2: DFQATT and SNEGSKA (reference sequence). CDR3 length equals 15 residues. Here the CDR3 reads CSARGSGNNNQPQHF. CDR3 DNA: TGCAGTGCTAGAGGTTCAGGGAACAACAATCAGCCCCAGCATTTT.

This sequence joins TRBV4-3 and TRBJ2-7; D is uncertain. This CDR3 spans 13 amino acids. CDR1 LGHNA and CDR2 YSLEER come from the germline V gene. V lost 4 bases, J lost 4 bases, and 11 bases lay in between. CDR3 nucleotide sequence: TGCGCCAGCAGCCTAAACGACGGGTACGAGCAGTACTTC. Encoded protein: CASSLNDGYEQYF.

This chain joins TRBV5-6 and TRBJ1-4, with D possibly TRBD1 on 6 matching bases. The germline gives CDR1 SGHDT, CDR2 YYEEEE. The V and J ends lost 2 bases and 0 bases respectively, with 11 bases between them. The CDR3 extends over 16 amino acids. This CDR3 is CASSFRGTPTNEKLFF. CDR3 in DNA: TGTGCCAGCAGCTTCAGAGGGACACCAACTAATGAAAAACTGTTTTTT.

CDR3 residues: CATSDVGWGGELFF. CDR3 in DNA: TGTGCCACCAGTGACGTTGGTTGGGGCGGGGAGCTGTTTTTT. This chain joins TRBV24-1 and TRBJ2-2; D ambiguous. V was shortened by 4 bases and J by 7 bases, with 12 bases between the two germline ends. This CDR3 spans 14 amino acids. Germline values: CDR1 KGHDR, CDR2 SFDVKD.

The V and J genes are TRBV5-1 and TRBJ2-3; 11 bases map to TRBD2. The germline gives CDR1 SGHRS, CDR2 YFSETQ. The CDR3 has 16 residues. Trimming removed 1 base from V and 6 bases from J; junction bases left unmatched: 7. The CDR3 spells CASSLFGTSGADTQYF. The CDR3, as DNA: TGCGCCAGCAGCTTGTTTGGGACTAGCGGAGCCGATACGCAGTATTTT.

The chain carries TRBV7-3 and TRBJ2-1; TRBD2 matches at 11 bases. The trim removed 0 bases at V and 10 bases at J, leaving 5 bases unmatched. The CDR3 is 15 residues long. The germline V gene has CDR1 SGHTA and CDR2 FQGTGA. CDR3 nucleotide sequence: TGTGCCAGCAGCTTAACTAGCGGGAGGGCCCAAGAGCAGTTCTTC. Encoded protein: CASSLTSGRAQEQFF. Using reference TRBV7-3 and TRBJ2-1 for the parts outside the CDR3, the full variable domain is GAGVSQTPSNKVTEKGKYVELRCDPISGHTALYWYRQSLGQGPEFLIYFQGTGAADDSGLPNDRFFAVRPEGSVSTLKIQRTERGDSAVYLCASSLTSGRAQEQFFGPGTRLTVL.

The CDR3 reads CSVQGARGYTF. CDR3 nucleotide sequence: TGCAGCGTTCAGGGGGCGAGGGGCTACACCTTC. The chain couples TRBV29-1 to TRBJ1-2, with 8 bases fitting TRBD1. V lost 5 bases to trimming and J lost 8 bases; unmatched junction nucleotides: 4. Germline CDR1 SQVTM, CDR2 ANQGSEA. The CDR3 covers 11 residues.

The chain is built from TRBV4-3 and TRBJ2-1, with unresolved D. Germline V gene lookup returns CDR1 LGHNA and CDR2 YSLEER. The CDR3 contains 14 residues. Trimming shortened V by 0 bases and J by 5 bases, and 8 bases separated the two germline ends. DNA for the CDR3: TGCGCCAGCAGCCAAGACAGGATAAACAATGAGCAGTTCTTC. It is translated as CASSQDRINNEQFF.

A few counts support this clonotype. The rearrangement joins TRBV7-9 to TRBJ2-1, with 8 bases aligning to TRBD2. Germline V gives CDR1 SEHNR, CDR2 FQNEAQ (reference sequence). Trimming cost V 3 bases and J 5 bases; bases outside gene matches: 6. CDR3 length: 15 residues. The CDR3 here is CASSLSAGGDNEQFF. The CDR3 DNA reads TGTGCCAGCAGCTTGTCGGCGGGAGGCGACAATGAGCAGTTCTTC.

The rearrangement uses TRBV20-1 and TRBJ2-7; D possibly uses TRBD1 or TRBD2 (5 bases each). The germline V gene has CDR1 DFQATT and CDR2 SNEGSKA (reference sequence). The CDR3 covers 13 residues. V shed 5 bases and J shed 0 bases, with 11 bases lying between them. CDR3 residues: CSAPGTVSYEQYF. The CDR3 nucleotides read TGCAGTGCTCCCGGGACGGTCTCCTACGAGCAGTACTTC.

This clonotype was observed a few times. The V gene is TRBV20-1, the J gene TRBJ2-6, with D hard to call. This CDR3 has 13 amino acids. The V end lost 1 base, the J end lost 12 bases, and 13 bases lay between the germline ends. Germline assignment: CDR1 DFQATT and CDR2 SNEGSKA (reference sequence). The CDR3 sequence: CSARAAPTPVLTF. CDR3 nucleotides: TGCAGTGCTAGAGCCGCACCAACCCCCGTCCTGACTTTC.

The chain couples TRBV28 to TRBJ2-7; D may be TRBD1 or TRBD2 (6 bases each). Looked up from germline, CDR1 is MDHEN and CDR2 is SYDVKM. The ends were cut back, 7 bases at V and 12 bases at J, with 19 bases in the middle. This CDR3 spans 12 amino acids. The CDR3 is CASTTWGAPRYF. The DNA of the CDR3 is TGTGCCAGCACCACCTGGGGGGCGCCGAGGTACTTC.

V gene TRBV11-2 combines with J gene TRBJ2-5; D is unresolved. Germline V gene lookup returns CDR1 SGHAT and CDR2 FQNNGV. This CDR3 is 15 amino acids long. Trimming stripped 5 bases from V and 3 bases from J, with 16 bases between. This chain's CDR3 is CASSQRRQPEETQYF. CDR3 DNA sequence: TGTGCCAGCAGCCAAAGACGTCAGCCAGAAGAGACCCAGTACTTC.

V and J are TRBV29-1 and TRBJ1-5, with a possible D match to TRBD1 (6 bases). The length of the CDR3 is 17 residues. Germline-derived CDR1 and CDR2 are SQVTM and ANQGSEA. V dropped 6 bases and J dropped 1 base, with 22 bases sitting between them. CDR3 in amino acids: CSVPWGGGPESNQPQHF. The CDR3, as DNA: TGCAGCGTCCCGTGGGGGGGCGGGCCAGAAAGCAATCAGCCCCAGCATTTT.

The chain has TRBV7-2 and TRBJ1-1, with D possibly being TRBD1 (5 bases). Germline loops: CDR1 SGHTA, CDR2 FQGNSA. CDR3 size: 13 residues. Trimming took 3 bases from V and 5 from J, leaving 10 bases between them. Here the CDR3 DNA reads TGTGCCAGCAGCTTTCGGGGGGTTACTGAAGCTTTCTTT. Translation: CASSFRGVTEAFF.

This clonotype was detected only a few times. The chain is built from TRBV5-6 and TRBJ2-7; possibly TRBD2 for D (7 bases). Germline V gives CDR1 SGHDT, CDR2 YYEEEE. V shed 0 bases and J shed 5 bases, with 18 bases lying between them. The CDR3 runs to 16 residues. CDR3 sequence: CASSLDFRGAGNEQYF. Written as DNA, the CDR3 is TGTGCCAGCAGCTTGGACTTCCGGGGGGCTGGGAACGAGCAGTACTTC.

This clonotype was picked up a small number of times. The chain combines TRBV9 with TRBJ1-4, with D uncertain. The V end was cut by 4 bases, the J end by 2 bases, with 9 bases between. This CDR3 has 14 residues. CDR1 and CDR2 (germline): SGDLS, YYNGEE. CDR3 region: CASSRGWTNEKLFF. The DNA for the CDR3 is TGTGCCAGCAGCCGAGGGTGGACTAATGAAAAACTGTTTTTT.

This clonotype was counted a few times. The V and J genes are TRBV4-3 and TRBJ2-5, with 8 bases lining up with TRBD2. The length of the CDR3 is 15 residues. Germline V gives CDR1 LGHNA, CDR2 YSLEER. J was trimmed by 2 bases and V by 4 bases; bases with no gene match: 6. In nucleotides, the CDR3 is TGCGCCAGCAGCCCGGGGACTAGTAAACAAGAGACCCAGTACTTC. Translation gives CASSPGTSKQETQYF.

This clonotype is a singleton in its sample. The V gene is TRBV29-1, the J gene TRBJ1-1; no definite D call. The CDR3 covers 13 residues. With 4 bases removed from V and 0 bases from J, the gap between germline ends came to 9 bases. The germline gives CDR1 SQVTM, CDR2 ANQGSEA. CDR3: CSVVKSLNTEAFF. CDR3 bases: TGCAGCGTTGTTAAGTCCCTGAACACTGAAGCTTTCTTT.

The rearrangement links TRBV18 to TRBJ2-5, with D possibly being TRBD2 (6 bases). This CDR3 comprises 17 residues. Germline CDR1 and CDR2: KGHSH and LQKENI. V shed 4 bases and J shed 5 bases, with 23 bases lying between them. The CDR3 here is CASSLKNQGPGVETQYF. The CDR3 coding sequence is TGTGCCAGCTCACTAAAAAACCAAGGTCCGGGAGTGGAGACCCAGTACTTC.

The gene calls are TRBV10-3 and TRBJ2-7, with D possibly matching TRBD2 (6 bases). Germline CDR1 is ENHRY and CDR2 is SYGVKD. The CDR3 totals 16 residues. The V end lost 2 bases, the J end lost 0 bases, and 14 bases lay between the germline ends. The CDR3 is CAISEGGTESSYEQYF. CDR3 bases: TGTGCCATCAGTGAGGGGGGGACTGAGAGCTCCTACGAGCAGTACTTC.